The 30 T cell receptor beta chains presented below share a single source sample, sequenced in a study of CD8 T cells in Susac syndrome. RNA amounts of about 0.5 to 1 ug underwent reverse transcription with random hexamers. TCRdb itself ran the immunoSEQ multiplex PCR reads through MiXCR, one entry per CDR3 protein. The sample lists approximately 53,000 distinct CDR3 sequences; 93% were seen once. The sequenced material came from CD8+ T cells from PBMCs. These receptors came from a human donor with multiple sclerosis.

The chain has TRBV12-5 and TRBJ1-2; D unclear. Germline assignment: CDR1 LGHNT and CDR2 FRNRAP. The CDR3 contains 14 residues. V lost 5 bases and J 2 bases, leaving 12 bases between the germline ends. CDR3 nucleotides: TGTGCTAGTGGTCCCACCGGTTTAAACTATGGCTACACCTTC. Encoded protein: CASGPTGLNYGYTF.

The CDR3 DNA sequence: TGCAGTGCTCCTACCTCCGGCCCGTTTAGGGCTGGGGCCAACGTCCTGACTTTC. It translates to CSAPTSGPFRAGANVLTF. The V call is TRBV20-1, the J call TRBJ2-6; no reliable D call. V gave up 5 bases and J gave up 2 bases, with 22 bases separating them. The CDR3 runs 18 residues. The germline V gene encodes CDR1 DFQATT and CDR2 SNEGSKA (reference sequence).

The chain has TRBV2 and TRBJ1-5, with 7 bases matching TRBD1. Per the germline V gene, CDR1 is SNHLY and CDR2 is FYNNEI. After removal of 7 bases from V and 2 bases from J, the junction contained 8 bases not matched to a gene. This CDR3 is built from 15 residues. This CDR3 is CASTAGGIGNQPQHF. For the CDR3, the DNA is TGTGCCAGCACGGCAGGGGGAATCGGCAATCAGCCCCAGCATTTT. Based on the CDR3 plus reference TRBV2 and TRBJ1-5, the full variable domain is EPEVTQTPSHQVTQMGQEVILRCVPISNHLYFYWYRQILGQKVEFLVSFYNNEISEKSEIFDDQFSVERPDGSNFTLKIRSTKLEDSAMYFCASTAGGIGNQPQHFGDGTRLSIL.

The CDR3 reads CSVQGTLSSGNTIYF. CDR3 in DNA: TGCAGCGTACAGGGGACCCTAAGCTCTGGAAACACCATATATTTT. This rearrangement joins TRBV29-1 to TRBJ1-3; 7 positions agree with TRBD1. Germline V gene data show CDR1 as SQVTM and CDR2 as ANQGSEA. Losses at the gene ends were 6 bases for V and 0 bases for J; bases not matched to a gene: 8. This CDR3 comprises 15 residues. Full variable domain (missing parts from reference TRBV29-1 and TRBJ1-3): SAVISQKPSRDICQRGTSLTIQCQVDSQVTMMFWYRQQPGQSLTLIATANQGSEATYESGFVIDKFPISRPNLTFSTLTVSNMSPEDSSIYLCSVQGTLSSGNTIYFGEGSWLTVV.

The sample holds a few counts of this clonotype. The chain has TRBV12-3 or TRBV12-4 and TRBJ2-5; D ambiguous. V lost 3 bases and J lost 1, with 0 bases in between. This CDR3 region has 11 residues. CDR3 residues: CASSFQETQYF. DNA of the CDR3: TGTGCCAGCAGTTTCCAAGAGACCCAGTACTTC.

This chain uses TRBV4-1 with TRBJ1-6; 8 bases are a match to TRBD1. J was trimmed by 4 bases and V by 3 bases; bases with no gene match: 8. Germline loops: CDR1 MGHRA, CDR2 YSYEKL. CDR3 size: 17 residues. The CDR3: CASSQGQGARYNSPLHF. Written as DNA, the CDR3 is TGCGCCAGCAGCCAGGGCCAGGGGGCGAGGTATAATTCACCCCTCCACTTT.

The rearrangement links TRBV7-9 to TRBJ2-1, with TRBD2 identical over 9 bases. Trimming at V came to 3 bases and at J to 8 bases, leaving 14 bases not matched to a gene. The CDR3 length is 17 residues. The germline V gene encodes CDR1 SEHNR and CDR2 FQNEAQ (reference sequence). For the CDR3, the DNA is TGTGCCAGCAGCTTCTCCCGGGGCGGGGGGGCCGGGGATGAGCAGTTCTTC. Its protein product is CASSFSRGGGAGDEQFF.

This clonotype was picked up one time. The chain uses TRBV3-1 and TRBJ2-3; the D is unclear. The germline V and J ends were trimmed by 5 bases and 3 bases, with 15 bases remaining between them. Germline CDR1 is LGHDT and CDR2 is YNNKEL (reference sequence). The CDR3 contains 15 residues. Here the CDR3 DNA reads TGTGCCAGCAGCTCCGCGGCCCTCTCAACAGATACGCAGTATTTT. It is translated as CASSSAALSTDTQYF.

This clonotype was recorded a few times. The gene calls are TRBV6-2 or TRBV6-3 and TRBJ2-1; 8 nucleotides match TRBD2. Germline CDR1 is MNHEY and CDR2 is SVGEGT. The CDR3 is 20 residues long. Losses at the gene ends were 2 bases for V and 6 bases for J; bases not matched to a gene: 21. CDR3 in DNA: TGTGCCAGCAGTTACATCGTTCACAAAGTAACGGGACTAGGGTCCAATGAGCAGTTCTTC. Its protein product is CASSYIVHKVTGLGSNEQFF.

J is TRBJ2-5 and V is TRBV5-4, with a possible D match to TRBD1 (6 bases). CDR1 and CDR2 from the germline V gene are SGHNT and YYREEE (reference sequence). CDR3 length: 14 amino acids. Trimming took 2 bases from V and 2 from J, leaving 10 bases between them. CDR3 bases: TGTGCCAGCAGCTTTCGACAGGAGCAAGAGACCCAGTACTTC. Protein: CASSFRQEQETQYF.

The rearrangement uses TRBV9 and TRBJ2-2; D is possibly TRBD1 or TRBD2 (5 bases each). Germline CDR1 SGDLS, CDR2 YYNGEE. The length of the CDR3 is 15 residues. With 4 bases removed from V and 3 bases from J, the gap between germline ends came to 13 bases. CDR3 in amino acids: CASSPWDRYTGELFF. The CDR3 region has the DNA TGTGCCAGCAGCCCGTGGGACCGATACACCGGGGAGCTGTTTTTT.

This clonotype is a singleton in its sample. The chain carries TRBV5-1 and TRBJ1-1, with unresolved D. Per germline, CDR1 SGHRS and CDR2 YFSETQ. V lost 1 base, J lost 3 bases, and 13 bases lay in between. The CDR3 consists of 15 residues. The CDR3 DNA reads as TGCGCCAGCAGCTTGTCATCAGCCCTTCACACTGAAGCTTTCTTT. Encoded protein: CASSLSSALHTEAFF.

The J gene is TRBJ2-2, the V gene TRBV6-1, with D possibly TRBD2 on 6 matching bases. Trimming shortened V by 3 bases and J by 4 bases, and 9 bases separated the two germline ends. CDR3 length equals 14 residues. CDR1 is MNHNS, CDR2 SASEGT, per germline. The CDR3 DNA reads TGTGCCAGCAGTGATCGGGGAGGCACCGGGGAGCTGTTTTTT. Its protein product is CASSDRGGTGELFF.

The rearrangement joins TRBV6-2 or TRBV6-3 to TRBJ2-2, with 11 bases lining up with TRBD2. J lost 5 bases, V lost 7 bases, and 9 bases had no gene match. The CDR3 consists of 16 residues. Germline V gives CDR1 MNHEY, CDR2 SVGEGT. CDR3 coding DNA: TGTGCCAGCACCACACCGGGACTAGCGGCAACCGGGGAGCTGTTTTTT. This translates into CASTTPGLAATGELFF.

This chain uses TRBV6-1 with TRBJ2-7, with TRBD2 as a possible D gene (6 bases). Trimming cost V 2 bases and J 5 bases, with 16 bases left between them. Germline CDR1 is MNHNS and CDR2 is SASEGT. This CDR3 has 15 residues. The CDR3 DNA sequence: TGTGCCAGCAGTGAAAAAGTTGGGGGGAGCGACGAGCAGTACTTC. Translating it yields CASSEKVGGSDEQYF.

J is TRBJ2-3 and V is TRBV4-2; 11 nucleotides match TRBD2. CDR1 LGHNA and CDR2 YNFKEQ come from the germline V gene. The CDR3 runs to 17 residues. Germline trimming cut 4 bases from V and 3 bases from J; bases unmatched to any gene: 9. The CDR3 sequence: CASSPFIAGGPTDTQYF. In nucleotides, the CDR3 is TGTGCCAGCAGCCCCTTCATAGCGGGGGGGCCGACAGATACGCAGTATTTT.

V usage is TRBV7-9 and J usage is TRBJ1-2; 7 bases are shared with TRBD1. Unmatched junction bases numbered 5, after V lost 2 bases and J lost 8 bases. CDR3 length equals 13 residues. The germline CDR1 and CDR2 sequences are SEHNR and FQNEAQ (reference sequence). The DNA of the CDR3 is TGTGCCAGCAGCTTATGGGACAGTCCCGGCTACACCTTC. Translation gives CASSLWDSPGYTF.

The J gene is TRBJ2-3, the V gene TRBV30; D unclear. The CDR3 is 12 residues long. Trimming took 3 bases from V and 4 from J, leaving 8 bases between them. Per germline, CDR1 GTSNPN and CDR2 SVGIG (reference sequence). This CDR3 is CAWSLTADTQYF. CDR3 bases: TGTGCCTGGAGCCTAACAGCAGATACGCAGTATTTT.

The chain carries TRBV4-1 and TRBJ1-5; D is undetermined. The germline gives CDR1 MGHRA, CDR2 YSYEKL. This CDR3 region has 15 residues. V lost 0 bases, J lost 3 bases, and 9 bases lay in between. CDR3 protein: CASSQDFTANQPQHF. CDR3 DNA sequence: TGCGCCAGCAGCCAAGATTTCACCGCCAATCAGCCCCAGCATTTT.

The chain carries TRBV4-3 and TRBJ1-1, with 8 bases lining up with TRBD1. CDR3 length: 17 residues. CDR1 is LGHNA and CDR2 is YSLEER in the germline V gene. Trimming cost V 0 bases and J 2 bases; bases outside gene matches: 8. The CDR3 loop is CASSQDLTGQANTEAFF. The DNA for the CDR3 is TGCGCCAGCAGCCAAGATCTGACGGGACAGGCAAACACTGAAGCTTTCTTT.

The chain is built from TRBV11-2 and TRBJ2-1; 13 bases match TRBD2. J was trimmed by 6 bases and V by 4 bases; bases with no gene match: 6. The CDR3 loop spans 16 amino acids. Germline-derived CDR1 and CDR2 are SGHAT and FQNNGV. The CDR3 region is CASSSRLAGGPNEQFF. Here the CDR3 DNA reads TGTGCCAGCAGCTCCCGACTAGCGGGGGGACCCAATGAGCAGTTCTTC.

The chain joins TRBV29-1 to TRBJ2-3; D possibly corresponds to TRBD2 (6 bases). The CDR3 contains 15 residues. CDR1 is SQVTM and CDR2 is ANQGSEA in the germline V gene. The V end lost 0 bases, the J end lost 6 bases, and 16 bases lay between the germline ends. The CDR3 nucleotides are TGCAGCGTTGAAGAAGGAGGGTTCGGAGCGGATACGCAGTATTTT. This encodes CSVEEGGFGADTQYF.

This clonotype was observed a single time. The gene calls are TRBV7-9 and TRBJ2-7, with 7 positions matching TRBD1. Germline V gene lookup returns CDR1 SEHNR and CDR2 FQNEAQ (reference sequence). This CDR3 is built from 14 residues. J was trimmed by 4 bases and V by 7 bases; bases with no gene match: 10. CDR3 DNA: TGTGCCAGCACTACTGACAGGGCCCTTTACGAGCAGTACTTC. Translated: CASTTDRALYEQYF.

V is TRBV3-1 and J is TRBJ2-7; 7 bases match TRBD2. The CDR3 loop spans 14 amino acids. CDR1 and CDR2 from the germline V gene are LGHDT and YNNKEL (reference sequence). V shed 0 bases and J 3 bases; nucleotides not matched to a gene: 2. The CDR3 reads CASSQEGGGYEQYF. The CDR3, as DNA: TGTGCCAGCAGCCAAGAGGGGGGGGGCTACGAGCAGTACTTC.

This chain uses TRBV5-4 with TRBJ2-3, with D perhaps matching TRBD1 or TRBD2 (5 bases each). The CDR3 totals 12 residues. Trimming stripped 2 bases from V and 6 bases from J, with 7 bases between. Germline lookup yields CDR1 SGHNT and CDR2 YYREEE (reference sequence). The CDR3 here is CASSFWGDTQYF. DNA for the CDR3: TGTGCCAGCAGCTTTTGGGGGGATACGCAGTATTTT.

The chain combines TRBV28 with TRBJ2-1; tentatively, D is TRBD1 or TRBD2 (5 bases each). Per the germline V gene, CDR1 is MDHEN and CDR2 is SYDVKM. The CDR3 has 15 residues. The ends were cut back, 4 bases at V and 8 bases at J, with 18 bases in the middle. The CDR3 DNA sequence: TGTGCCAGCAGTTCAGACGGGGACGGGATCGATGAGCAGTTCTTC. Amino acids: CASSSDGDGIDEQFF.

The CDR3 sequence: CATSRTGGAFGNTIYF. DNA for the CDR3: TGTGCCACCAGCCGAACAGGGGGCGCGTTCGGAAACACCATATATTTT. The chain has TRBV15 and TRBJ1-3; 9 bases map to TRBD1. There are 16 residues in the CDR3. Germline trimming cut 5 bases from V and 4 bases from J; bases unmatched to any gene: 9. Germline V gives CDR1 LNHNV, CDR2 YYDKDF (reference sequence).

V usage is TRBV15 and J usage is TRBJ2-5; 8 nucleotides agree with TRBD2. The CDR3 totals 16 residues. The V segment lost 0 bases and the J segment 1 base; nucleotides outside the gene matches: 4. Germline-derived CDR1 and CDR2 are LNHNV and YYDKDF (reference sequence). The CDR3, as DNA: TGTGCCACCAGCAGAGATAGCGGGGTCCTCCAAGAGACCCAGTACTTC. This sequence encodes CATSRDSGVLQETQYF.

The chain links TRBV29-1 to TRBJ2-1; possibly TRBD2 for D (7 bases). This CDR3 region has 12 residues. The V gene's germline CDR1 is SQVTM and CDR2 ANQGSEA. Trimming took 6 bases from V and 6 from J, leaving 12 bases between them. The CDR3 is CSVSGGANEQFF. CDR3 DNA sequence: TGCAGCGTGTCGGGGGGCGCCAATGAGCAGTTCTTC.

The chain joins TRBV4-3 to TRBJ2-7, with D possibly matching TRBD2 (6 bases). This CDR3 has 15 residues. Trimming removed 1 base from V and 5 bases from J, with 15 bases in between. The germline CDR1 and CDR2 sequences are LGHNA and YSLEER. DNA for the CDR3: TGCGCCAGCAGCCAAGGGGCCGGGGGATGGGACGAGCAGTACTTC. Its protein product is CASSQGAGGWDEQYF.